Given below is one T cell receptor beta chain in context. Sequenced by immunoSEQ multiplex PCR; TCRdb stores in-frame clones only, minus some. Of about 90,000 clones listed, 75% to 90% are singletons. This specimen comes from a study of blood T cell repertoires in COVID-19. At the level of the study: T cells, B-cell-depleted T cells, or PBMCs supplied cDNA or gDNA.

V lost 4 bases and J lost 10, with 13 bases in between. The CDR3 totals 12 residues. The specimen was peripheral blood. This sequence was found in a woman in her sixties or seventies with acute or convalescent COVID-19. The rearrangement links TRBV12-3 or TRBV12-4 to TRBJ1-1, with D possibly matching TRBD1 (6 bases). CDR3 nucleotides: TGTGCCAGCAGTTCCCCAGGGGAGGGAGCTTTCTTT. Translated, it gives CASSSPGEGAFF.